These 27 T cell receptor beta chains came from one sample sequenced in a study of blood T cell repertoires in COVID-19. Measured with immunoSEQ multiplex PCR; TCRdb has only the in-frame clones, and not every one. The table records some 130,000 clones, roughly 86% of them present only once. The sample comprised peripheral blood. The receptor source for this set is a woman aged 65 to 85 with COVID-19, enrolled during active disease.

The chain employs TRBV28 and TRBJ2-5; 9 bases line up with TRBD1. V shed 5 bases, J shed 0 bases, and the junction held 7 bases outside the gene matches. Germline CDR1 and CDR2: MDHEN and SYDVKM. The CDR3 has 16 residues. DNA of the CDR3: TGTGCCAGCAGTCCTAGACAGGGGGTAAACCAAGAGACCCAGTACTTC. This gives the protein CASSPRQGVNQETQYF.

The chain links TRBV2 to TRBJ2-1; possible D gene TRBD1, 8 bases. CDR1 is SNHLY and CDR2 is FYNNEI in the germline V gene. With 7 bases removed from V and 1 base from J, the gap between germline ends came to 17 bases. The CDR3 loop spans 16 amino acids. CDR3 sequence: CASTPYRGGSYNEQFF. DNA for the CDR3: TGTGCCAGCACGCCCTACAGGGGGGGTTCCTACAATGAGCAGTTCTTC.

V gene TRBV4-1 combines with J gene TRBJ2-5, with 8 bases fitting TRBD1. CDR3 size: 15 residues. With 2 bases clipped from V and 4 bases from J, the junction kept 6 bases outside the gene matches. Germline CDR1 and CDR2: MGHRA and YSYEKL. The CDR3: CASSQQTGVSETQYF. The CDR3 DNA reads TGCGCCAGCAGCCAACAGACAGGGGTTTCAGAGACCCAGTACTTC.

The chain combines TRBV6-5 with TRBJ1-5, with no clear D. From germline, CDR1 is MNHEY and CDR2 SVGAGI. V was trimmed by 2 bases and J by 4 bases, leaving 9 bases between them. The CDR3 has 14 residues. The CDR3 protein is CASSYGSGNQPQHF. CDR3 coding DNA: TGTGCCAGCAGTTACGGGAGCGGTAATCAGCCCCAGCATTTT.

The genes are TRBV28 and TRBJ1-1; 7 bases align to TRBD1. The CDR3 is 20 residues long. Germline trimming cut 4 bases from V and 8 bases from J; bases unmatched to any gene: 28. CDR1 is MDHEN and CDR2 is SYDVKM in the germline V gene. The CDR3 here is CASSSLGDSSRGGKTTEAFF. As DNA, the CDR3 is TGTGCCAGCAGTTCTTTGGGGGACAGCTCAAGGGGCGGGAAGACGACAGAAGCTTTCTTT. Filled out from reference TRBV28 and TRBJ1-1, the complete variable domain reads DVKVTQSSRYLVKRTGEKVFLECVQDMDHENMFWYRQDPGLGLRLIYFSYDVKMKEKGDIPEGYSVSREKKERFSLILESASTNQTSMYLCASSSLGDSSRGGKTTEAFFGQGTRLTVV.

This chain joins TRBV5-1 and TRBJ2-5; TRBD1 matches at 9 bases. After removal of 4 bases from V and 6 bases from J, the junction contained 4 bases not matched to a gene. Looked up from germline, CDR1 is SGHRS and CDR2 is YFSETQ. The CDR3 spans 13 residues. This chain's CDR3 is CASSPDRGKTQYF. DNA of the CDR3: TGCGCCAGCAGCCCGGACAGGGGAAAGACCCAGTACTTC.

This chain joins TRBV6-6 and TRBJ2-7; maybe TRBD2 (5 bases). This CDR3 is 12 amino acids long. Trimming took 0 bases from V and 12 from J, leaving 12 bases between them. Germline V lookup: CDR1 MNHNY, CDR2 SVGAGI (reference sequence). In DNA, the CDR3 is TGTGCCAGCAGTTACTCGTCGGAGGCATTGTACTTC. This sequence encodes CASSYSSEALYF.

This clone was observed once. V and J are TRBV3-1 (or the pseudogene TRBV3-2) and TRBJ1-1; 7 bases line up with TRBD1. The CDR3 length is 21 residues. V was clipped by 1 base and J by 0 bases; unmatched bases: 20. Germline lookup yields CDR1 LGHDT and CDR2 YNNKEL (reference sequence). The CDR3 nucleotides read TGTGCCAGCAGCCAAGTTGGGCGGTTTGACTCGGGACAGCGATTGAACACTGAAGCTTTCTTT. Protein sequence: CASSQVGRFDSGQRLNTEAFF.

The gene calls are TRBV6-1 and TRBJ2-3; perhaps TRBD2 as D (5 bases). The length of the CDR3 is 17 residues. V was pared by 0 bases and J by 1 base, with 14 bases between. The germline V gene has CDR1 MNHNS and CDR2 SASEGT. The CDR3 DNA reads TGTGCCAGCAGTGAAGCGCTTGGGAGAGCAGGCACAGATACGCAGTATTTT. It specifies CASSEALGRAGTDTQYF.

The V call is TRBV6-6, the J call TRBJ2-6; D may be TRBD2 (5 bases). The germline V gene has CDR1 MNHNY and CDR2 SVGAGI (reference sequence). V gave up 5 bases and J gave up 2 bases, with 22 bases separating them. The CDR3 totals 19 residues. The CDR3 nucleotides are TGTGCCAGCAGTCCTCCCGGGTTAGGGCGGGTCGCTGGGGCCAACGTCCTGACTTTC. Translation gives CASSPPGLGRVAGANVLTF.

CDR3 in DNA: TGTGCCAGCAGCCACGGATCGGGACAGGGAATCTACGAGCAGTACTTC. Translation gives CASSHGSGQGIYEQYF. The chain is built from TRBV3-1 (or the pseudogene TRBV3-2) and TRBJ2-7; 9 bases line up with TRBD1. There are 16 residues in the CDR3. Germline CDR1 reads LGHDT; CDR2 reads YNNKEL (reference sequence). After removal of 3 bases from V and 3 bases from J, the junction contained 9 bases not matched to a gene.

The chain is built from TRBV9 and TRBJ2-3; TRBD2 might be the D (6 bases). This CDR3 is 16 amino acids long. Trimming removed 4 bases at V and 1 base at J, with 16 bases between. Per germline, CDR1 SGDLS and CDR2 YYNGEE. The CDR3 DNA is TGTGCCAGCAGCATTCCTCTGGGGGAGGGCACAGATACGCAGTATTTT. It translates to CASSIPLGEGTDTQYF.

The chain employs TRBV29-1 and TRBJ2-3; TRBD1 aligns across 7 bases. Germline V lookup: CDR1 SQVTM, CDR2 ANQGSEA. The J segment lost 0 bases and the V segment lost 3 bases, leaving 6 bases of the junction unmatched. This CDR3 has 15 residues. DNA of the CDR3: TGCAGCGTTGAGCCCAGGGGGAGTAGCACAGATACGCAGTATTTT. Its translation: CSVEPRGSSTDTQYF.

CDR3 nucleotide sequence: TGTGCCAGCAGCTCGGGACTAGCTACCGGGGAGCTGTTTTTT. Residues: CASSSGLATGELFF. This chain uses TRBV5-4 with TRBJ2-2; 9 nucleotides line up with TRBD2. V gave up 3 bases and J gave up 5 bases; unmatched junction bases: 2. The CDR3 contains 14 residues. Germline V gene data show CDR1 as SGHNT and CDR2 as YYREEE (reference sequence). Supplemented by reference TRBV5-4 and TRBJ2-2, the full variable domain reads ETGVTQSPTHLIKTRGQQVTLRCSSQSGHNTVSWYQQALGQGPQFIFQYYREEENGRGNFPPRFSGLQFPNYSSELNVNALELDDSALYLCASSSGLATGELFFGEGSRLTVL.

This clone was recorded only once. The J gene is TRBJ1-2, the V gene TRBV3-1 (or the pseudogene TRBV3-2); D uncertain. This CDR3 has 14 residues. V gave up 0 bases and J gave up 2 bases, with 7 bases separating them. Germline loops: CDR1 LGHDT, CDR2 YNNKEL (reference sequence). The CDR3 region has the DNA TGTGCCAGCAGCCAAGATTATCAGAACTATGGCTACACCTTC. The encoded protein is CASSQDYQNYGYTF.

The V and J genes are TRBV4-1 and TRBJ1-5; a possible D gene is TRBD1 (5 bases). The V gene lost 7 bases and the J gene lost 0 bases, with 10 bases spanning the gap. CDR1 and CDR2 (germline): MGHRA, YSYEKL. CDR3 size: 14 residues. The CDR3 DNA is TGCGCCAGCACATTGGACATTAGCAATCAGCCCCAGCATTTT. This gives the protein CASTLDISNQPQHF.

The rearrangement joins TRBV30 to TRBJ2-2; TRBD2 aligns across 9 bases. V lost 2 bases to trimming and J lost 4 bases; unmatched junction nucleotides: 5. This CDR3 contains 15 residues. Per the germline V gene, CDR1 is GTSNPN and CDR2 is SVGIG (reference sequence). CDR3 in DNA: TGTGCCTGGAGTATGGGACTAGCTCGCACCGGGGAGCTGTTTTTT. Amino acids: CAWSMGLARTGELFF.

For the CDR3, the DNA is TGTGCCAGCAGCTCGACAGGGAACACCGGGGAGCTGTTTTTT. Amino acid sequence: CASSSTGNTGELFF. The chain links TRBV7-2 to TRBJ2-2; maybe TRBD1 (6 bases). This CDR3 has 14 residues. Deletions cut 4 bases from V and 1 base from J, with 7 bases between. Germline CDR1 reads SGHTA; CDR2 reads FQGNSA.

The rearrangement links TRBV30 to TRBJ2-7; 10 bases line up with TRBD1. The CDR3 extends over 16 amino acids. J was trimmed by 0 bases and V by 2 bases; bases with no gene match: 7. Germline V CDR1 and CDR2: GTSNPN, SVGIG (reference sequence). The CDR3 is CAWSRTGGFGSYEQYF. CDR3 sequence (DNA): TGTGCCTGGAGTAGGACAGGGGGATTTGGCTCCTACGAGCAGTACTTC.

This chain uses TRBV2 with TRBJ2-3; D is perhaps TRBD1 (5 bases). The CDR3 has 15 residues. V lost 2 bases and J lost 1, with 10 bases in between. The germline V gene encodes CDR1 SNHLY and CDR2 FYNNEI. CDR3 in amino acids: CASSEWGSRTDTQYF. The CDR3 DNA is TGTGCCAGCAGTGAATGGGGCTCCCGCACAGATACGCAGTATTTT. Full variable domain (rest looked up from reference TRBV2 and TRBJ2-3): EPEVTQTPSHQVTQMGQEVILRCVPISNHLYFYWYRQILGQKVEFLVSFYNNEISEKSEIFDDQFSVERPDGSNFTLKIRSTKLEDSAMYFCASSEWGSRTDTQYFGPGTRLTVL.

This clone occurred once. Written as DNA, the CDR3 is TGTGCCAGCAGTCCCGACGGGTTAGATCAGCCCCAGCATTTT. Its translation is CASSPDGLDQPQHF. V is TRBV2 and J is TRBJ1-5; D remains unclear. V was clipped by 5 bases and J by 5 bases, with 13 bases between them. Germline loops: CDR1 SNHLY, CDR2 FYNNEI. The length of the CDR3 is 14 residues.

The V call is TRBV6-5, the J call TRBJ2-3; no clear D. The CDR3 runs to 15 residues. The V gene's germline CDR1 is MNHEY and CDR2 SVGAGI. V was trimmed by 0 bases and J by 3 bases, leaving 10 bases between them. Here the CDR3 reads CASSYSASATDTQYF. Written as DNA, the CDR3 is TGTGCCAGCAGTTACTCTGCCAGCGCTACAGATACGCAGTATTTT.

The rearrangement joins TRBV10-3 to TRBJ2-7; tentatively, D is TRBD1 (6 bases). The germline V gene has CDR1 ENHRY and CDR2 SYGVKD. There are 15 residues in the CDR3. Trimming removed 6 bases at V and 3 bases at J, with 18 bases between. The CDR3 DNA reads as TGTGCCATCAGAGATAAGGACAGCGATAGCTACGAGCAGTACTTC. It codes for CAIRDKDSDSYEQYF.

CDR3: CASSLFAGNNEQFF. For the CDR3, the DNA is TGTGCCAGCAGCTTGTTTGCAGGAAACAATGAGCAGTTCTTC. V gene TRBV5-4 combines with J gene TRBJ2-1; D is unclear. The germline V gene encodes CDR1 SGHNT and CDR2 YYREEE (reference sequence). V lost 1 base and J 5 bases, leaving 10 bases between the germline ends. The CDR3 extends over 14 amino acids.

For the CDR3, the DNA is TGTGCCAGCAGCGTAGGGGTCGGGGTTGGCTCCTATAATTCACCCCTCCACTTT. This encodes CASSVGVGVGSYNSPLHF. The V call is TRBV9, the J call TRBJ1-6; no firm D call. The CDR3 is 18 amino acids. The germline CDR1 and CDR2 sequences are SGDLS and YYNGEE. Trimming left V 0 bases short and J 0 bases short, with 13 bases between. Using reference TRBV9 and TRBJ1-6 for the parts outside the CDR3, the full variable domain is DSGVTQTPKHLITATGQRVTLRCSPRSGDLSVYWYQQSLDQGLQFLIQYYNGEERAKGNILERFSAQQFPDLHSELNLSSLELGDSALYFCASSVGVGVGSYNSPLHFGNGTRLTVT.

The chain uses TRBV7-2 and TRBJ1-4, with D perhaps matching TRBD1 (6 bases). Germline V lookup: CDR1 SGHTA, CDR2 FQGNSA. The CDR3 runs 15 residues. Trimming stripped 0 bases from V and 8 bases from J, with 13 bases between. CDR3 protein: CASSLAVQRGEKLFF. The CDR3 nucleotides are TGTGCCAGCAGCTTAGCAGTACAGAGGGGGGAAAAACTGTTTTTT.

The chain joins TRBV6-5 to TRBJ1-2; D is perhaps TRBD1 (6 bases). Germline CDR1 and CDR2: MNHEY and SVGAGI. The germline V and J ends were trimmed by 4 bases and 8 bases, with 14 bases remaining between them. CDR3 size: 13 residues. The CDR3 DNA is TGTGCCAGCAGTTTAAACAGGGTTGTGGGCTACACCTTC. This gives the protein CASSLNRVVGYTF.